This T cell receptor (beta chain) was profiled in a study of T cell responses to AZD1222 COVID-19 vaccine. Germline CDR1 MNHEY, CDR2 SVGAGI. The CDR3 has 14 amino acids. V shed 7 bases and J shed 3 bases, with 15 bases lying between them. TCRdb's copy holds only in-frame clones and misses some; the assay was immunoSEQ multiplex PCR. In the table there are some 110,000 clones, roughly nine tenths of which are singletons. This rearrangement joins TRBV6-5 to TRBJ1-2; D is unclear. Sequenced material: peripheral blood, taken on day 0 of AZD1222 vaccination. This clonotype was obtained from an adult in good health. The CDR3 region has the DNA TGTGCCAGCACCGTGGCCCCGCGATACTATGGCTACACCTTC. Its translation is CASTVAPRYYGYTF.